This T cell receptor beta chain was captured by sequencing in a study of cytomegalovirus exposure and HLA in healthy donors. Notes on the study in general: Sequencing depth roughly uniform across donors was assumed in presence/absence analyses. The classifier, whose performance was assessed in both the original and validation cohorts, reportedly diagnosed cytomegalovirus status with high specificity and sensitivity.

With 0 bases clipped from V and 5 bases from J, the junction kept 2 bases outside the gene matches. The V gene's germline CDR1 is SGDLS and CDR2 YYNGEE. The CDR3 length is 15 residues. In the PCR, 60 Vbeta and 13 Jbeta primers were used. Per the authors' pipeline: The authors later counted approximately 80 million unique TCR beta chains, approximately 12 million of them shared. The method was immunoSEQ multiplex PCR; TCRdb's version includes in-frame clones alone and lacks a portion of them. The V and J calls and clone size were taken over from that table, and D and trimming were inferred from the DNA. This sample has about 160,000 clones, with approximately 80% found just once. Comments on this clone: Antigen specificity is unknown.

The TCR sequence derives from a male donor in good health and CMV-seropositive. Sequencing used PBMCs. This rearrangement joins TRBV9 to TRBJ2-2; 9 positions agree with TRBD2. CDR3 amino acids: CASSVEAGGTGELFF. For the CDR3, the DNA is TGTGCCAGCAGCGTAGAAGCGGGAGGTACCGGGGAGCTGTTTTTT.